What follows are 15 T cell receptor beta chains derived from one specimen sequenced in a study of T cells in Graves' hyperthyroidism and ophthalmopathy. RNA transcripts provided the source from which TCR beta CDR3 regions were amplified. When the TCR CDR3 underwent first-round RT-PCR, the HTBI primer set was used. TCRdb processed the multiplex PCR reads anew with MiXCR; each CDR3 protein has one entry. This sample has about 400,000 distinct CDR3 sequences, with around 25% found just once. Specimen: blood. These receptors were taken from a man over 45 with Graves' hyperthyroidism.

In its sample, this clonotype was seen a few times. In nucleotides, the CDR3 is TGTGCCAGCAGCGGGCGGGAGGCCGATGCTGAGCAGTTCTTC. Its protein is CASSGREADAEQFF. The chain carries TRBV9 and TRBJ2-1; 8 positions match TRBD2. V lost 3 bases, J lost 9 bases, and 8 bases stayed unmatched. The CDR3 loop spans 14 amino acids. Germline lookup yields CDR1 SGDLS and CDR2 YYNGEE.

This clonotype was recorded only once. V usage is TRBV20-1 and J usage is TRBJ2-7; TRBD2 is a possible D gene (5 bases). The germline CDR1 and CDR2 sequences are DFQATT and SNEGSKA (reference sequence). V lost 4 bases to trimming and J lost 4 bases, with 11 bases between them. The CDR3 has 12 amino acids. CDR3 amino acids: CSAKEGSYEQYF. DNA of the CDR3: TGCAGTGCTAAAGAGGGCTCTTACGAGCAGTACTTC.

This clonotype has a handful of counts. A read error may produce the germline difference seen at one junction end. The CDR3 region is CSARTGTQETRYF. The CDR3 DNA follows: TGCAGTGCTAGAACGGGGACTCAAGAGACCCGGTACTTC. The chain couples TRBV20-1 to TRBJ2-5, with TRBD2 as a possible D gene (6 bases). CDR3 length equals 13 residues. The germline CDR1 and CDR2 sequences are DFQATT and SNEGSKA (reference sequence).

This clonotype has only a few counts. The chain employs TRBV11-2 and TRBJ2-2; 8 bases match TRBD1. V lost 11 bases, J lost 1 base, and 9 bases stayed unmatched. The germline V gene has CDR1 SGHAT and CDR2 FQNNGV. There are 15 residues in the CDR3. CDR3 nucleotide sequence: TGTGCCGCCCAGGGGGCGGGAAAGAACACCGGGGAGCTGTTTTTT. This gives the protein CAAQGAGKNTGELFF. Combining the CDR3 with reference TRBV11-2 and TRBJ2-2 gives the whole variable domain EAGVAQSPRYKIIEKRQSVAFWCNPISGHATLYWYQQILGQGPKLLIQFQNNGVVDDSQLPKDRFSAERLKGVDSTLKIQPAKLEDSAVYLCAAQGAGKNTGELFFGEGSRLTVL.

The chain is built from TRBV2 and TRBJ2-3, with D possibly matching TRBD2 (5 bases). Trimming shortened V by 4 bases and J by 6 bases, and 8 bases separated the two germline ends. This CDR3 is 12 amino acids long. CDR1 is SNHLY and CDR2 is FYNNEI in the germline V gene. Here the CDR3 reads CASSGGLDTQYF. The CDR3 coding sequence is TGTGCCAGCAGTGGAGGGCTCGATACGCAGTATTTT.

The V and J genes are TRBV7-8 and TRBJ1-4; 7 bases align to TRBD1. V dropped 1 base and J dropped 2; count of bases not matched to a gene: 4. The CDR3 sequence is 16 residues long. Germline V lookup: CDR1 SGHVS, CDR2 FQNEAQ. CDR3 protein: CASSLGRGRTNEKLFF. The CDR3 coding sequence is TGTGCCAGCAGCTTAGGCAGGGGGAGGACTAATGAAAAACTGTTTTTT.

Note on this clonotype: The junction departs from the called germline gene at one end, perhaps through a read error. The chain's CDR3 is CASRLDNSGNTIYF. The CDR3 coding sequence is TGTGCCAGCAGGTTGGACAACTCTGGAAACACCATATATTTT. This chain links TRBV10-1 with TRBJ1-3; tentatively, D is TRBD1 (5 bases). The CDR3 contains 14 residues. Germline CDR1 and CDR2: WNHNN and SYGVQD (reference sequence).

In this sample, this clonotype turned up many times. CDR3 nucleotide sequence: TGTGCCAGCAGCTCCGACAGGTCCTATAATTCACCCCTCCACTTT. Translation gives CASSSDRSYNSPLHF. The chain carries TRBV7-8 and TRBJ1-6, with a tentative D call TRBD1 (6 bases). Germline values: CDR1 SGHVS, CDR2 FQNEAQ. This CDR3 has 15 residues. Trimming left V 4 bases short and J 1 base short, with 8 bases between. Full variable domain (missing parts from reference TRBV7-8 and TRBJ1-6): GAGVSQSPRYKVAKRGQDVALRCDPISGHVSLFWYQQALGQGPEFLTYFQNEAQLDKSGLPSDRFFAERPEGSVSTLKIQRTQQEDSAVYLCASSSDRSYNSPLHFGNGTRLTVT.

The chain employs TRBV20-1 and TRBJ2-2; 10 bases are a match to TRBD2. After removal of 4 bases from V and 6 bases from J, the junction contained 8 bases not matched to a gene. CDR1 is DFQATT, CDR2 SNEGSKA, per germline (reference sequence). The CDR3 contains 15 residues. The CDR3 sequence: CSATPSGSTAGELFF. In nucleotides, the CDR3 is TGCAGTGCTACCCCTAGCGGGAGTACGGCCGGGGAGCTGTTTTTT.

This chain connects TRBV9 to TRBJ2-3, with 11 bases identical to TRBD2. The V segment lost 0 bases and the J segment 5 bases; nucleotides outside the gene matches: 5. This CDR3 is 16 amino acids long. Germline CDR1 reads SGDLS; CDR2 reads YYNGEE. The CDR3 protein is CASSVAVAGGIDTQYF. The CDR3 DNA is TGTGCCAGCAGCGTAGCGGTAGCGGGAGGGATAGATACGCAGTATTTT. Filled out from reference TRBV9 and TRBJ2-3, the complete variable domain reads DSGVTQTPKHLITATGQRVTLRCSPRSGDLSVYWYQQSLDQGLQFLIQYYNGEERAKGNILERFSAQQFPDLHSELNLSSLELGDSALYFCASSVAVAGGIDTQYFGPGTRLTVL.

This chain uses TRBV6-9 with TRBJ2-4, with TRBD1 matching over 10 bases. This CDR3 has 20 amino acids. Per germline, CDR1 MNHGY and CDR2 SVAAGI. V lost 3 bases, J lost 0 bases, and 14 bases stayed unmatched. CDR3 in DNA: TGTGCCAGCAGTTACTTTAATTGGAGACAGGGGGCAGGAGCCAAAAACATTCAGTACTTC. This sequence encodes CASSYFNWRQGAGAKNIQYF.

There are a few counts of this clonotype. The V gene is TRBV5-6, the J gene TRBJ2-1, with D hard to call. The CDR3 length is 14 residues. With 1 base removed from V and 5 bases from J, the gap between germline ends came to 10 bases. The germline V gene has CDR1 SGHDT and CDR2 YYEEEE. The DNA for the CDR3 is TGTGCCAGCAGCTTGAGGCCAGATAACAATGAGCAGTTCTTC. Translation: CASSLRPDNNEQFF.

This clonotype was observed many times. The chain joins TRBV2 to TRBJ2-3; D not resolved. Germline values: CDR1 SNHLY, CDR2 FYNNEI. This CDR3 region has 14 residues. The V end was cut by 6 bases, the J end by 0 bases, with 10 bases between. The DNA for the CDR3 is TGTGCCAGCAGAGAACATGATAGCACAGATACGCAGTATTTT. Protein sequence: CASREHDSTDTQYF.

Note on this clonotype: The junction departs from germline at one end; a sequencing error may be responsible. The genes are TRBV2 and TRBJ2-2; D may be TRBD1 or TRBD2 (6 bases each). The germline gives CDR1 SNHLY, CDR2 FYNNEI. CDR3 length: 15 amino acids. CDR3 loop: CASSEQRTGTGGLFF. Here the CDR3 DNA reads TGTGCCAGCAGTGAACAGCGAACAGGGACCGGGGGGCTGTTTTTT.

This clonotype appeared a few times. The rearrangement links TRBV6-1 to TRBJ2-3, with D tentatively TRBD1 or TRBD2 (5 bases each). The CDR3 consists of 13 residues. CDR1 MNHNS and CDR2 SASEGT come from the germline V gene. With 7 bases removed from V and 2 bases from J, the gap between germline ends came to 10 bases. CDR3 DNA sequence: TGTGCCAGCAATAGGGACCCCACAGATACGCAGTATTTT. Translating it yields CASNRDPTDTQYF.